A selection of T cell receptor beta chains follows, all from one sample in a study of cytomegalovirus exposure and HLA in healthy donors. Measured with immunoSEQ multiplex PCR; TCRdb has only the in-frame clones, and not every one. The sample carries 95,000 to 150,000 clones, around 66% recorded once. Sample: PBMCs. The source is a woman aged 40 to 55 in good health and CMV-seropositive. CDR3s include the opening cysteine and the closing phenylalanine or tryptophan. A D gene is named only where the DNA matches it firmly.

d_call	v_call	j_call	cdr3_aa
NA	TRBV9	TRBJ2-3	CASSVAGIRDTQYF
NA	TRBV7-7	TRBJ2-5	CASSLNPRKEETQYF
NA	TRBV9	TRBJ2-7	CASSPGQFSSYEQYF
TRBD1	TRBV6-6	TRBJ2-1	CASSLARGHKQFF
TRBD1	TRBV30	TRBJ1-1	CAWRTQGDTEAFF
NA	TRBV12-5	TRBJ2-3	CASGLAPLGGPSPSLSDTQYF
NA	TRBV28	TRBJ1-2	CASRSPNDAGAGYGYTF
TRBD2	TRBV6-6	TRBJ2-3	CASSYPGGAKDTQYF
NA	TRBV7-2	TRBJ2-7	CASSSPQSEQYF
NA	TRBV5-1	TRBJ1-3	CASSGSQEGNTIYF
TRBD2	TRBV19	TRBJ2-1	CASSRTSAQMDEQFF
NA	TRBV30	TRBJ1-2	CAWSAPDRNYGYTF
NA	TRBV5-1	TRBJ2-2	CASSLGDSGGELFF
NA	TRBV6-5	TRBJ2-7	CASSYSPTYEQYF
TRBD1	TRBV5-1	TRBJ1-3	CASSSGQGDDTIYF
NA	TRBV6-1	TRBJ1-5	CASSEIETGTINQPQHF
NA	TRBV19	TRBJ2-4	CASRGLAPREFQYF
TRBD1	TRBV30	TRBJ2-3	CAWDVPGTGAGTQYF
NA	TRBV7-9	TRBJ2-7	CASSTKTGFEQYF
TRBD1	TRBV29-1	TRBJ2-7	CSATGEWYEQYF
NA	TRBV19	TRBJ1-2	CASSIDSRENYGYTF
TRBD2	TRBV4-1	TRBJ2-1	CASSHPSGSANEQFF
NA	TRBV2	TRBJ2-3	CASSAPRGGTDTQYF
NA	TRBV5-6	TRBJ1-3	CASSPTGTASGNTIYF
NA	TRBV6-6	TRBJ2-7	CASSYSEFSYEQYF
TRBD1	TRBV27	TRBJ1-5	CASSLLGQGSNQPQHF
NA	TRBV2	TRBJ1-3	CASSESAGAGNTIYF
TRBD1	TRBV19	TRBJ1-1	CASQTRTGKTEAFF
NA	TRBV30	TRBJ1-2	CAWTPLQGSGYTF
NA	TRBV12-5	TRBJ1-5	CASGLGQDSNQPQHF
TRBD2	TRBV10-2	TRBJ2-7	CAIKGGGPYEQYF
TRBD1	TRBV29-1	TRBJ2-7	CSATGTGEYEQYF
NA	TRBV19	TRBJ2-5	CASSPPGKGGETQYF
TRBD1	TRBV5-1	TRBJ2-7	CASSFTGGNINEQYF
TRBD1	TRBV5-5	TRBJ1-6	CASSPGQGNSPLHF
NA	TRBV10-3	TRBJ1-1	CAISAEDTEAFF
TRBD1	TRBV7-9	TRBJ2-5	CASSQGQGTTKTQYF
NA	TRBV20-1	TRBJ1-2	CSARPQNGYPF
NA	TRBV30	TRBJ1-1	CAWGQLNTEAFF
NA	TRBV9	TRBJ1-6	CASSVATGYNSPLHF
NA	TRBV11-3	TRBJ1-1	CASSPRRGLDGKAFF
NA	TRBV19	TRBJ1-1	CASHGPGGTEAFF
TRBD1	TRBV5-1	TRBJ2-2	CASSWGTGTGTGELFF
TRBD2	TRBV11-3	TRBJ2-7	CASSPREGGEQYF
TRBD1	TRBV5-4	TRBJ1-2	CASSTDRGYGYTF
NA	TRBV5-5	TRBJ2-2	CASTGVRVTGELFF
NA	TRBV6-5	TRBJ2-5	CASSSPMEYQETQYF
TRBD1	TRBV6-1	TRBJ2-7	CASSDQDRGHWDEQYF
NA	TRBV7-9	TRBJ1-3	CASSLGPRTSGNTIYF
TRBD1	TRBV27	TRBJ2-7	CASSRGQGGYEQYF
TRBD2	TRBV30	TRBJ2-4	CAWSSGTSGGADIQYF
TRBD2	TRBV11-2	TRBJ2-1	CASSLLAGGTTYNEQFF
TRBD1	TRBV5-8	TRBJ2-5	CASSFRQGQGETQYF